This entry lists 2 T cell receptor beta chains sequenced from one sample in a study of blood T cell repertoires in COVID-19. Sequencing used immunoSEQ multiplex PCR; TCRdb keeps in-frame clones, though not all of them. The data show some 150,000 clones, around four fifths seen once. Material for sequencing was peripheral blood. These TCRs come from a human donor in a cohort sampled during active COVID-19.

The chain joins TRBV7-2 to TRBJ2-4; 8 positions match TRBD2. V lost 7 bases and J lost 1; bases outside the gene matches: 6. CDR3 length equals 15 residues. CDR1 is SGHTA and CDR2 is FQGNSA in the germline V gene. Here the CDR3 reads CASTGGEGAKNIQYF. The CDR3 DNA reads TGTGCCAGCACCGGGGGGGAGGGGGCCAAAAACATTCAGTACTTC.

The chain has TRBV5-1 and TRBJ2-1, with 8 bases lining up with TRBD2. Per the germline V gene, CDR1 is SGHRS and CDR2 is YFSETQ. This CDR3 has 18 amino acids. Trimming cost V 6 bases and J 2 bases; bases outside gene matches: 16. The CDR3 DNA is TGCGCCAGCACCCCTGGGTTAGCGGGACTCAGGACCTACAATGAGCAGTTCTTC. Translation: CASTPGLAGLRTYNEQFF.